The 27 T cell receptor beta chains below were found in one sample sequenced in a study of cytomegalovirus exposure and HLA in healthy donors. Primers for the PCR totalled 60 Vbeta and 13 Jbeta. Only in-frame clones appear in the TCRdb table, and some are missing; sequencing was by immunoSEQ multiplex PCR. The sample comprises 150,000 or so clones, around four fifths of which are singletons, and about 1.3% rests with the top ten. Sequencing was carried out using PBMCs. These receptor sequences come from a young man in good health and CMV-seronegative.

The chain carries TRBV18 and TRBJ1-1, with D unclear. Per germline, CDR1 KGHSH and CDR2 LQKENI. The CDR3 is 14 residues long. V was shortened by 2 bases and J by 3 bases, with 10 bases between the two germline ends. CDR3 sequence reads: CASSPTGVDTEAFF. CDR3 bases: TGTGCCAGCTCACCAACTGGAGTGGACACTGAAGCTTTCTTT.

This chain uses TRBV30 with TRBJ2-7; a possible D gene is TRBD2 (6 bases). Germline CDR1 reads GTSNPN; CDR2 reads SVGIG (reference sequence). This CDR3 region has 17 residues. V was cut by 1 base and J by 2 bases, with 21 bases left in between. CDR3 residues: CAWSAPGLQIYTYEQYF. CDR3 DNA: TGTGCCTGGAGTGCCCCGGGACTCCAAATTTACACCTACGAGCAGTACTTC.

This clone appeared a single time. The rearrangement joins TRBV7-3 to TRBJ2-7; 7 bases fit TRBD2. V shed 6 bases, J shed 2 bases, and the junction held 10 bases outside the gene matches. This CDR3 has 15 residues. Germline lookup yields CDR1 SGHTA and CDR2 FQGTGA. The CDR3 nucleotides are TGTGCCAGCAGTAACCCAGGAGCGGGGACCTACGAGCAGTACTTC. Its protein product is CASSNPGAGTYEQYF.

The V call is TRBV19, the J call TRBJ2-3; 10 bases line up with TRBD1. J gave up 2 bases and V 1 base, and 9 bases lay outside the gene matches. The CDR3 has 18 amino acids. Looked up from germline, CDR1 is LNHDA and CDR2 is SQIVND (reference sequence). The CDR3 DNA is TGTGCCAGTAGTATAGGAAGACAGGGGGCACTAGTCACAGATACGCAGTATTTT. It translates to CASSIGRQGALVTDTQYF.

The genes are TRBV5-4 and TRBJ2-2; TRBD2 aligns across 11 bases. The CDR3 covers 17 residues. J was trimmed by 5 bases and V by 1 base; bases with no gene match: 7. CDR1 is SGHNT and CDR2 is YYREEE in the germline V gene (reference sequence). CDR3 sequence: CASSLTSGGPRTGELFF. The CDR3 DNA reads as TGTGCCAGCAGCTTGACTAGCGGGGGCCCGAGGACCGGGGAGCTGTTTTTT.

The genes are TRBV5-1 and TRBJ2-7, with TRBD1 matching 10 bases. The CDR3 contains 17 residues. Germline V gene lookup returns CDR1 SGHRS and CDR2 YFSETQ. Germline trimming cut 0 bases from V and 2 bases from J; bases unmatched to any gene: 8. The CDR3 reads CASSLVVWDRGPYEQYF. CDR3 in DNA: TGCGCCAGCAGCTTGGTAGTCTGGGACAGGGGACCCTACGAGCAGTACTTC.

The rearrangement links TRBV28 to TRBJ2-6; no reliable D call. Germline CDR1 MDHEN, CDR2 SYDVKM. The CDR3 runs 15 residues. Deletions cut 6 bases from V and 1 base from J, with 10 bases between. The DNA for the CDR3 is TGTGCCAGCAGATCAGATTTGTCTGGGGCCAACGTCCTGACTTTC. It encodes CASRSDLSGANVLTF. Using reference TRBV28 and TRBJ2-6 for the parts outside the CDR3, the full variable domain is DVKVTQSSRYLVKRTGEKVFLECVQDMDHENMFWYRQDPGLGLRLIYFSYDVKMKEKGDIPEGYSVSREKKERFSLILESASTNQTSMYLCASRSDLSGANVLTFGAGSRLTVL.

V is TRBV7-2 and J is TRBJ1-5; TRBD1 matches 10 bases. The ends lost 5 bases at V and 1 base at J; junction bases unmatched: 8. Germline V lookup: CDR1 SGHTA, CDR2 FQGNSA. The CDR3 sequence is 17 residues long. In nucleotides, the CDR3 is TGTGCCAGCAGCGTTGGGACAGGGGTCACAAGCAATCAGCCCCAGCATTTT. This codes for CASSVGTGVTSNQPQHF. The full variable domain, rest sourced from reference TRBV7-2 and TRBJ1-5, is GAGVSQSPSNKVTEKGKDVELRCDPISGHTALYWYRQSLGQGLEFLIYFQGNSAPDKSGLPSDRFSAERTGGSVSTLTIQRTQQEDSAVYLCASSVGTGVTSNQPQHFGDGTRLSIL.

This clone has only one observation. The J gene is TRBJ2-7, the V gene TRBV5-4; possible D gene TRBD2, 6 bases. This CDR3 is 15 amino acids long. V dropped 4 bases and J dropped 7 bases, with 21 bases sitting between them. Germline values: CDR1 SGHNT, CDR2 YYREEE (reference sequence). In DNA form, the CDR3 reads TGTGCCAGCAGCGCAACCCCGGGACTGGGAAGTGAGCAGTACTTC. It translates to CASSATPGLGSEQYF.

The CDR3 DNA follows: TGCAGTGCTAGTCAGGCCTACGAGCAGTACTTC. Residues: CSASQAYEQYF. This rearrangement joins TRBV20-1 to TRBJ2-7; D gene ambiguous. Germline CDR1 and CDR2: DFQATT and SNEGSKA (reference sequence). This CDR3 is built from 11 residues. Trimming took off 3 bases at V and 2 bases at J, with 5 bases between the two ends.

This clone appeared a few times. The chain uses TRBV10-3 and TRBJ2-1, with 14 nucleotides matching TRBD2. Germline CDR1 reads ENHRY; CDR2 reads SYGVKD. J lost 9 bases, V lost 2 bases, and 6 bases had no gene match. The CDR3 is 16 residues long. Here the CDR3 reads CAISEGTSGSGSEQFF. CDR3 coding DNA: TGTGCCATCAGTGAGGGGACTAGCGGGAGTGGTAGTGAGCAGTTCTTC.

V gene TRBV5-6 combines with J gene TRBJ2-2; perhaps TRBD2 as D (6 bases). Trimming left V 0 bases short and J 5 bases short, with 8 bases between. The CDR3 is 14 residues long. Looked up from germline, CDR1 is SGHDT and CDR2 is YYEEEE. CDR3 bases: TGTGCCAGCAGCTTGGTACGGGGGACCGGGGAGCTGTTTTTT. Amino acid sequence: CASSLVRGTGELFF.

Details on this clone: The germline gene is not matched at one end of the junction; a read error may be the cause. This sample also contains other DNA sequences that code for the same CDR3. The chain recombines TRBV28 with TRBJ1-3; 7 bases are a match to TRBD1. Germline V gene sequence: CDR1 MDHEN, CDR2 SYDVKM. This CDR3 spans 15 amino acids. The CDR3 sequence is CATLRKGAGGNTIYF. CDR3 coding DNA: TGCGCCACCCTCCGGAAGGGGGCGGGGGGAAACACCATATATTTT. The full variable domain, with the rest looked up from reference TRBV28 and TRBJ1-3, is DVKVTQSSRYLVKRTGEKVFLECVQDMDHENMFWYRQDPGLGLRLIYFSYDVKMKEKGDIPEGYSVSREKKERFSLILESASTNQTSMYLCATLRKGAGGNTIYFGEGSWLTVV.

This chain joins TRBV29-1 and TRBJ1-2; tentative D call: TRBD1 (5 bases). Germline V lookup: CDR1 SQVTM, CDR2 ANQGSEA. The CDR3 spans 12 residues. V shed 5 bases and J shed 4 bases, with 11 bases lying between them. In DNA form, the CDR3 reads TGCAGCGTTTTACAGGCTTCCTATGGCTACACCTTC. As protein: CSVLQASYGYTF. Full variable domain (rest looked up from reference TRBV29-1 and TRBJ1-2): SAVISQKPSRDICQRGTSLTIQCQVDSQVTMMFWYRQQPGQSLTLIATANQGSEATYESGFVIDKFPISRPNLTFSTLTVSNMSPEDSSIYLCSVLQASYGYTFGSGTRLTVV.

The chain recombines TRBV5-4 with TRBJ1-1; 11 nucleotides line up with TRBD1. CDR3 length equals 15 residues. Trimming took 3 bases from V and 4 from J; bases not matched to a gene: 5. Per the germline V gene, CDR1 is SGHNT and CDR2 is YYREEE (reference sequence). This CDR3 is CASSSRTGGGTEAFF. In DNA, the CDR3 is TGTGCCAGCAGCTCCCGGACAGGGGGCGGCACTGAAGCTTTCTTT.

The chain is built from TRBV5-1 and TRBJ1-4, with 11 positions matching TRBD1. The germline V gene encodes CDR1 SGHRS and CDR2 YFSETQ. Losses at the gene ends were 4 bases for V and 8 bases for J; bases not matched to a gene: 7. The CDR3 length is 15 residues. CDR3 loop: CASSQQGQGGEKLFF. CDR3 coding DNA: TGCGCCAGCAGCCAGCAGGGACAGGGGGGAGAAAAACTGTTTTTT. The complete variable domain, with remaining parts taken from reference TRBV5-1 and TRBJ1-4, reads KAGVTQTPRYLIKTRGQQVTLSCSPISGHRSVSWYQQTPGQGLQFLFEYFSETQRNKGNFPGRFSGRQFSNSRSEMNVSTLELGDSALYLCASSQQGQGGEKLFFGSGTQLSVL.

V gene TRBV19 combines with J gene TRBJ2-7, with D possibly TRBD1 on 6 matching bases. V was clipped by 4 bases and J by 5 bases, with 9 bases between them. Per the germline V gene, CDR1 is LNHDA and CDR2 is SQIVND (reference sequence). The CDR3 runs to 12 residues. The CDR3 sequence: CASSSTGHEQYF. The CDR3 DNA sequence: TGTGCCAGTAGTAGCACAGGGCACGAGCAGTACTTC.

This sequence joins TRBV2 and TRBJ2-7; TRBD1 aligns across 8 bases. Germline trimming cut 6 bases from V and 2 bases from J; bases unmatched to any gene: 12. Germline CDR1 reads SNHLY; CDR2 reads FYNNEI. The CDR3 is made up of 16 amino acids. Written as DNA, the CDR3 is TGTGCCAGCAGGAAGGGGCTGACAGGGGTCACCTACGAGCAGTACTTC. Translation: CASRKGLTGVTYEQYF. The variable domain in full, with the rest retrieved from reference TRBV2 and TRBJ2-7, is EPEVTQTPSHQVTQMGQEVILRCVPISNHLYFYWYRQILGQKVEFLVSFYNNEISEKSEIFDDQFSVERPDGSNFTLKIRSTKLEDSAMYFCASRKGLTGVTYEQYFGPGTRLTVT.

This chain joins TRBV30 and TRBJ1-4, with D unclear. Germline loops: CDR1 GTSNPN, CDR2 SVGIG (reference sequence). The V end was cut by 3 bases, the J end by 4 bases, with 9 bases between. The CDR3 consists of 13 residues. CDR3 protein: CAWRRGNNEKLFF. CDR3 DNA: TGTGCCTGGAGAAGAGGGAATAATGAAAAACTGTTTTTT.

The chain employs TRBV7-2 and TRBJ2-1; TRBD2 might be the D (6 bases). The CDR3 has 15 residues. The V gene's germline CDR1 is SGHTA and CDR2 FQGNSA. Trimming removed 10 bases at V and 0 bases at J, with 16 bases between. The CDR3 coding sequence is TGTGCCACCAAGCTTGACGGGGGCTCCTACAATGAGCAGTTCTTC. Protein: CATKLDGGSYNEQFF.

V usage is TRBV5-1 and J usage is TRBJ1-1; 7 bases agree with TRBD1. J gave up 1 base and V 0 bases, and 3 bases lay outside the gene matches. This CDR3 is built from 15 residues. Germline V gives CDR1 SGHRS, CDR2 YFSETQ. The CDR3 DNA reads TGCGCCAGCAGCTTGGGTGACAGGGAGAACACTGAAGCTTTCTTT. Translated: CASSLGDRENTEAFF.

CDR3 sequence reads: CASSLAVAANQPQHF. CDR3 DNA sequence: TGTGCCAGCAGCTTAGCCGTGGCGGCAAATCAGCCCCAGCATTTT. This rearrangement joins TRBV7-2 to TRBJ1-5; no firm D call. CDR1 is SGHTA and CDR2 is FQGNSA in the germline V gene. Trimming left V 0 bases short and J 4 bases short, with 10 bases between. The CDR3 spans 15 residues.

The V call is TRBV2, the J call TRBJ1-3, with D perhaps matching TRBD1 (5 bases). Trimming took 3 bases from V and 4 from J, leaving 10 bases between them. CDR1 and CDR2 from the germline V gene are SNHLY and FYNNEI. The CDR3 is 14 amino acids. CDR3 amino acids: CASSEEGRGNTIYF. CDR3 in DNA: TGTGCCAGCAGTGAGGAGGGGAGGGGAAACACCATATATTTT.

The gene calls are TRBV29-1 and TRBJ2-3; D not certain. Trimming removed 5 bases from V and 6 bases from J, with 6 bases in between. The CDR3 spans 10 residues. Germline CDR1 is SQVTM and CDR2 is ANQGSEA. The CDR3 spells CSVKEDTQYF. The CDR3, as DNA: TGCAGCGTTAAGGAGGATACGCAGTATTTT.

The V call is TRBV4-3, the J call TRBJ1-1; 7 nucleotides line up with TRBD1. Germline V gives CDR1 LGHNA, CDR2 YSLEER. The junction had 3 bases not matched to a gene; V was cut back by 4 bases and J by 1 base. The CDR3 is made up of 14 amino acids. CDR3 sequence: CASSPGQWNTEAFF. DNA for the CDR3: TGCGCCAGCAGCCCGGGACAGTGGAACACTGAAGCTTTCTTT.

V gene TRBV4-3 combines with J gene TRBJ1-5; 7 positions agree with TRBD1. CDR1 and CDR2 from the germline V gene are LGHNA and YSLEER. V was clipped by 5 bases and J by 0 bases; unmatched bases: 4. The CDR3 length is 15 residues. The CDR3 DNA is TGCGCCAGCAGCAGAGACAGGGATAGCAATCAGCCCCAGCATTTT. Its translation: CASSRDRDSNQPQHF.

This clone occurred a few times. This sequence joins TRBV2 and TRBJ1-5; a possible D gene is TRBD1 (5 bases). Germline V CDR1 and CDR2: SNHLY, FYNNEI. Trimming cost V 2 bases and J 0 bases, with 8 bases left between them. The CDR3 extends over 15 amino acids. The DNA of the CDR3 is TGTGCCAGCAGTGAACAGGGAGGTAGCAATCAGCCCCAGCATTTT. The encoded protein is CASSEQGGSNQPQHF. The full variable domain, in which reference TRBV2 and TRBJ1-5 provide the parts outside the CDR3, is EPEVTQTPSHQVTQMGQEVILRCVPISNHLYFYWYRQILGQKVEFLVSFYNNEISEKSEIFDDQFSVERPDGSNFTLKIRSTKLEDSAMYFCASSEQGGSNQPQHFGDGTRLSIL.